This TCR beta chain was captured by sequencing in a study of human T cells and chemical hapten exposure. This clonotype was found many times. This sample's time point: patch test 1, 2 weeks after DPC sensitization. Specified treatment: therapeutic diphenylcyclopropenone sensitization with weekly scalp DPC. This CDR3 has 16 amino acids. With 5 bases clipped from V and 2 bases from J, the junction kept 7 bases outside the gene matches. CDR1 and CDR2 (germline): SGHTA, FQGNSA. One entry per CDR3 protein results from TCRdb running MiXCR on the RACE reads. This sample has approximately 80,000 distinct CDR3 sequences, with around 11% found just once.

The V and J genes are TRBV7-2 and TRBJ2-7, with TRBD2 matching 12 bases. This receptor was obtained from a woman in her forties or fifties with alopecia areata. Some clones in this sample may be carry-over from other donors' samples. The specimen comprised whole blood, sampled in connection with sensitization to the hapten diphenylcyclopropenone (DPC). CDR3 loop: CASSRTTSGGPYEQYF. In DNA, the CDR3 is TGTGCCAGCAGCCGAACCACTAGCGGGGGGCCCTACGAGCAGTACTTC.